Sequencing of this T cell receptor beta chain was carried out in a study of regulatory T cells in long-lasting Graves disease (dated by TCRdb to the early 2020s). In terms of the full investigation: Persistent Graves' disease meant more than 5 years of antithyroid drug treatment with TSH receptor autoantibodies that stayed positive. The study was registered as a clinical trial and conducted in China. This study used TCR sequencing and RNA sequencing of peripheral blood to compare persistent Graves' disease patients against newly diagnosed Graves' disease patients. In the clinical cohort, patients with persistent Graves' disease had used antithyroid drugs for an average of about 9.3 years. A total of roughly 33 samples underwent TCR sequencing: some 13 from persistent and roughly 20 from newly diagnosed Graves' disease patients. The full study reports these points: Sequencing and analysis were limited to the TCR beta chain. TRBV28, TRBJ1-2 and TRBJ2-5 were preferentially used in persistent disease, while TRBV20-1 and TRBJ2-1 were favored in newly diagnosed disease. Compared with newly diagnosed patients, patients with persistent Graves' disease had lower TCR Shannon entropy and fewer highly expanded clones, which suggests clonal expansion. The small sample size was acknowledged by the authors as a limitation that may reduce accuracy. The study examined only peripheral blood because the primary lesion, thyroid tissue, could not be accessed. More public clonotypes were shared among persistent patients (fewer than 3,000) than among newly diagnosed patients (approximately 1,000).

The CDR3 runs 13 residues from the cysteine to the phenylalanine. The read is trimmed to its CDR3 DNA, 39 bases read in frame from base 1. In the germline V gene, CDR1 corresponds to WSHSY and CDR2 to SAAADI. V loses 0 bases, J loses 9 bases, and the germline ends lie 6 bases apart. The library came from multiplex PCR. Sequencing relied on an Illumina HiSeq 4000. CDR3 regions were amplified by Arm-PCR with iRepertoire HTBI primers to construct TCR beta libraries. Before sequencing, the PCR products went through gel purification. As for the authors' bioinformatics: Gene usage analysis of CDR3 amino acid clonotypes relied on the 60 or so TRBV and 15 or so TRBJ segments identified across samples. COPE and FqMerger were used to merge the filtered high-quality paired reads into contigs. Contigs were aligned with BLAST to IMGT TRBV, TRBD and TRBJ reference genes, and CDR3 was defined per IMGT. Clonotypes above 0.1% frequency were classified as highly expanded clones. Shannon entropy was used to measure repertoire diversity, and the Gini coefficient was used to measure V-J evenness. Public clonotypes were defined as clonotypes shared by more than one individual. TCRdb trimmed public reads at Q25 via fastp, called clones via MiXCR and kept in-frame beta chains. Each CDR3 protein appears once, grouped with its most common genes and DNA. It is TCRdb's table, rather than the study itself, that gives the V and J calls and clone size. For this sample there are a few hundred thousand distinct CDR3 sequences; around a fifth appear just once. The top ten clones comprise roughly 50% of the sample.

Taken with the paper, the label for time point translates to: persistent/refractory GD, antithyroid drugs over 5 years with positive TRAb. For both TCR sequencing and RNA sequencing, RNA was extracted from PBMCs using TRIzol. The diagnosis of Graves' disease was made according to American Thyroid Association guidelines. Patients for the study were recruited at an endocrinology department in Xi'an, China. From each patient, 7.5 to 10 milliliters of peripheral blood was collected into an EDTA anticoagulant tube. Ficoll Paque Plus density gradient separation was used to isolate PBMCs, and no further T cell sorting was performed. RNA quality was checked with an Agilent 2100 Bioanalyzer and agarose gel, and concentration with a NanoDrop 2000. Worth noting for this clonotype: It lacks a known antigen. Within one base of it there is no much larger clone, and no base qualities were kept.

The chain is assembled from TRBV10-2 and TRBJ1-6; no D gene can be assigned with confidence. The sequence was collected from a female donor with Graves disease. The source material was peripheral blood mononuclear cells (PBMCs), sampled when the disease was refractory, from a patient treated with antithyroid drugs. The nucleotide sequence is given as TGCGCCAGCAGTGAGTCCCCGGGTTCACCCCTCCACTTT. Its product reads: CASSESPGSPLHF.